This TCR beta chain was obtained from a study of vaccination and CD4 T cells after COVID-19. Sequenced with the Oncomine TCR Beta short-read assay was DNA taken from cultured CD4+ T cells. MiXCR was run by TCRdb on the PCR reads, yielding one entry per CDR3 protein. This sample has about 12,000 distinct CDR3 sequences, with about half found just once. CDR3 length: 15 residues. Germline CDR1 is SGHTA and CDR2 is FQGNSA. After removal of 4 bases from V and 2 bases from J, the junction contained 7 bases not matched to a gene. Treatment here: roughly 10-day PBMC culture with coronavirus spike peptide pools or control peptides (ViraFEST assay). Concerning this clonotype itself: Its antigen is undetermined.

The chain employs TRBV7-2 and TRBJ1-2; 7 nucleotides agree with TRBD1. Material for sequencing was CD4+ T cells from blood, cultured in vitro. The source of this sequence is a human donor who had recovered from COVID-19. As DNA, the CDR3 is TGTGCCAGCAGCTCCGGGTCAGGGGGGAACTATGGCTACACCTTC. Translated: CASSSGSGGNYGYTF.